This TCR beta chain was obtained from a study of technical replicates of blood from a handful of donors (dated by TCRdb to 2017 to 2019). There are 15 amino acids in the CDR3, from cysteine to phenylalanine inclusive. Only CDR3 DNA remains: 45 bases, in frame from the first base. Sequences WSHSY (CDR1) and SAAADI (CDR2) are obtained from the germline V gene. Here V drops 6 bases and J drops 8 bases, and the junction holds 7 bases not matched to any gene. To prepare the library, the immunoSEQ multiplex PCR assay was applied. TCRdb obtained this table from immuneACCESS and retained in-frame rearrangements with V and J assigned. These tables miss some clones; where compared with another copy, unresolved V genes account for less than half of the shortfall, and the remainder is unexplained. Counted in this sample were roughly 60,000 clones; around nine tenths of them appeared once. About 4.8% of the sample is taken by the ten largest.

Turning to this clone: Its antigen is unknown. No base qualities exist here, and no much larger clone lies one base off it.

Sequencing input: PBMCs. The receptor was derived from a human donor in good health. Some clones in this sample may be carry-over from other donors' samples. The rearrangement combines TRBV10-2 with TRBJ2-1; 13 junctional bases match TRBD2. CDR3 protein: CASRLGLAGVDEQFF. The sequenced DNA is TGCGCCAGCAGATTAGGACTAGCGGGAGTCGATGAGCAGTTCTTC.